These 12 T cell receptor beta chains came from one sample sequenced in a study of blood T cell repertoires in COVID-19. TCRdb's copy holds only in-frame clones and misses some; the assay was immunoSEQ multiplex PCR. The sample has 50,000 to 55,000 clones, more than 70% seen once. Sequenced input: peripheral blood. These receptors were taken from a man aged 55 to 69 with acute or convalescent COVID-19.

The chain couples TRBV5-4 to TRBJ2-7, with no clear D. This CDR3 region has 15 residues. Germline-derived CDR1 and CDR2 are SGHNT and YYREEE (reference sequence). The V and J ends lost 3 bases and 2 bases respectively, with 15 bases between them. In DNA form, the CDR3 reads TGTGCCAGCAGCTCCCGAACCGCCAGTACCTACGAGCAGTACTTC. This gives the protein CASSSRTASTYEQYF.

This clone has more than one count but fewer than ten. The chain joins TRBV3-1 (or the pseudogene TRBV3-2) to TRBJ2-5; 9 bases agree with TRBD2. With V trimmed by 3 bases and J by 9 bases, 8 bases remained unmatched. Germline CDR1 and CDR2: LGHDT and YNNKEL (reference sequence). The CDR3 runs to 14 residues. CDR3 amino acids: CASSHTTSGVSQYF. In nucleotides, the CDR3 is TGTGCCAGCAGCCATACGACTAGCGGAGTTTCCCAGTACTTC.

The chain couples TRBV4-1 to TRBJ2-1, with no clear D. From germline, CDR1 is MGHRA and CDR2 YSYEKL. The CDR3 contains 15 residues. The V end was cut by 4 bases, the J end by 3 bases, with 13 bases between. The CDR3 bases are TGCGCCAGCAGCCCAGACATCTCGGTCTACAATGAGCAGTTCTTC. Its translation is CASSPDISVYNEQFF.

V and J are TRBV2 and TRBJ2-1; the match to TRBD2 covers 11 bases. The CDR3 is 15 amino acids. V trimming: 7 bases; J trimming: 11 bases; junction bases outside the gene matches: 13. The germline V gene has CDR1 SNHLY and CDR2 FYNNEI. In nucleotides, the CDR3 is TGTGCCAGCACGAGGGAGGGGACTAGCGGCTTGAAGCAGTTCTTC. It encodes CASTREGTSGLKQFF.

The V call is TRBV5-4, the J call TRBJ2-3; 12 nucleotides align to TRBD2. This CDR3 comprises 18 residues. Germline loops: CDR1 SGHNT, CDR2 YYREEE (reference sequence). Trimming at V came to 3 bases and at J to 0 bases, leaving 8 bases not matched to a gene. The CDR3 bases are TGTGCCAGCAGCTCCTGGACTAGCGGGACACCCAGCACAGATACGCAGTATTTT. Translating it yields CASSSWTSGTPSTDTQYF.

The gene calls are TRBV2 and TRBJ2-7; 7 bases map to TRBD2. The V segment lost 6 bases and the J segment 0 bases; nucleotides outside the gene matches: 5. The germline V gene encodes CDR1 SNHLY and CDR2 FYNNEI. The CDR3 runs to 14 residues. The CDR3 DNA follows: TGTGCCAGCAGAGCGGGGAGGACCTCCTACGAGCAGTACTTC. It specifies CASRAGRTSYEQYF.

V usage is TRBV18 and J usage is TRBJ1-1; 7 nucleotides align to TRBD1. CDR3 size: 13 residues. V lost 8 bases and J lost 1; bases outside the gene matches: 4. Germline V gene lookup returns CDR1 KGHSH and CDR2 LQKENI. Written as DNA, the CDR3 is TGTGCCAGCACAGGACAGGCGAACACTGAAGCTTTCTTT. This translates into CASTGQANTEAFF.

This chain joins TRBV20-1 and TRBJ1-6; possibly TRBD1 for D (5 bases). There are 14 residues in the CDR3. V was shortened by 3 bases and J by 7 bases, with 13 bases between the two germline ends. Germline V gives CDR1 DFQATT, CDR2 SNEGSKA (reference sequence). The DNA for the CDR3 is TGCAGTGCTAGTGACCACGGGGGGAATTCACCCCTCCACTTT. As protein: CSASDHGGNSPLHF.

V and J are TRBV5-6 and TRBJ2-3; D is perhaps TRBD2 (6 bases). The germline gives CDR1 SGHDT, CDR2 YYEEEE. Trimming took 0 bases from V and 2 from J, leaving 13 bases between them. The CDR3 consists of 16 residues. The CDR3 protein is CASSLAGGATTDTQYF. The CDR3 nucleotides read TGTGCCAGCAGCTTGGCCGGAGGGGCCACCACAGATACGCAGTATTTT.

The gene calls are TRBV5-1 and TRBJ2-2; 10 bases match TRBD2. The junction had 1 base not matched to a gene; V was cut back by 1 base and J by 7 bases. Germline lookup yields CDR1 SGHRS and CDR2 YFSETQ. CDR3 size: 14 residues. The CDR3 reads CASSLPSGSGELFF. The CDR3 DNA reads TGCGCCAGCAGCTTGCCTAGCGGGAGCGGGGAGCTGTTTTTT. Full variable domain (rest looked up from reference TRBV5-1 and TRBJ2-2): KAGVTQTPRYLIKTRGQQVTLSCSPISGHRSVSWYQQTPGQGLQFLFEYFSETQRNKGNFPGRFSGRQFSNSRSEMNVSTLELGDSALYLCASSLPSGSGELFFGEGSRLTVL.

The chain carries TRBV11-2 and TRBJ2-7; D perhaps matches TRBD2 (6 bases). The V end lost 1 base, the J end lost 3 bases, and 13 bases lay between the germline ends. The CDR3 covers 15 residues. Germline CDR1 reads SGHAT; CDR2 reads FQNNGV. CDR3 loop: CASSLVRGPFYEQYF. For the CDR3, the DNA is TGTGCCAGCAGCTTAGTGCGGGGTCCTTTCTACGAGCAGTACTTC. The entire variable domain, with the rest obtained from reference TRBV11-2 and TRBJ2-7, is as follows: EAGVAQSPRYKIIEKRQSVAFWCNPISGHATLYWYQQILGQGPKLLIQFQNNGVVDDSQLPKDRFSAERLKGVDSTLKIQPAKLEDSAVYLCASSLVRGPFYEQYFGPGTRLTVT.

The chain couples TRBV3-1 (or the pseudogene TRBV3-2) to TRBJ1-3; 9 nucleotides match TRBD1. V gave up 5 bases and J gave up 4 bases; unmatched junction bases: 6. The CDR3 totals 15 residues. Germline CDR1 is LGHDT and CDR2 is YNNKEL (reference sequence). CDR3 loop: CASSYRTGDGNTIYF. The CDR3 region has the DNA TGTGCCAGCAGCTACCGGACAGGGGACGGAAACACCATATATTTT.